This TCR beta chain was obtained from a study of Graves' ophthalmopathy and Graves' hyperthyroidism. Across the whole study: Ahead of any treatment, peripheral blood was obtained at the initial diagnosis.

The CDR3 is 15 amino acids. Germline V lookup: CDR1 SGHAT, CDR2 FQNNGV. V lost 4 bases and J 6 bases, leaving 13 bases between the germline ends. Ophthalmopathy-affected donors exhibited moderate-to-severe activity, CAS ≥3, NOSPECS ≥4, and duration under 3 months. Patients with other autoimmune diseases, uncontrolled infections, pregnancy or lactation were excluded. In this sample, this clonotype turned up a few times. Using RNA transcripts, the TCR beta CDR3 regions were amplified. RT-PCR with HTBI primers came first, then second-round multiplex PCR. In TCRdb, the multiplex PCR reads were re-called with MiXCR into one record per CDR3 protein. The data contain about 740,000 distinct CDR3 sequences, approximately 40% of them singletons.

Sequencing used peripheral blood. The origin of this receptor is an adult man with Graves' ophthalmopathy. This chain links TRBV11-2 with TRBJ1-6; D gene unclear. CDR3 loop: CASSSVGFSNSPLHF. DNA for the CDR3: TGTGCCAGCAGCTCGGTGGGGTTTAGTAATTCACCCCTCCACTTT.